One and the same sample provided the 29 T cell receptor beta chains below, sequenced in a study of T cells in Graves' hyperthyroidism and ophthalmopathy. Researchers took RNA transcripts and amplified the TCR beta CDR3 regions from them. RT-PCR in the first round (using the HTBI primer set) targeted the TCR CDR3. Via MiXCR, TCRdb re-called the multiplex PCR reads, giving one row per CDR3 protein. In the table there are about 770,000 distinct CDR3 sequences, roughly a sixth of which are singletons. Input material: blood. The receptors were gathered from a woman in her 50s with Graves' hyperthyroidism that later progressed to Graves' ophthalmopathy.

This clonotype was seen repeatedly, ten times or more. The gene calls are TRBV20-1 and TRBJ1-2; D is possibly TRBD1 (5 bases). Per the germline V gene, CDR1 is DFQATT and CDR2 is SNEGSKA (reference sequence). Trimming stripped 3 bases from V and 8 bases from J, with 19 bases between. The CDR3 is 14 residues long. CDR3 protein: CSASNREGLVGYTF. The DNA of the CDR3 is TGCAGTGCTAGTAACCGGGAGGGGCTCGTAGGCTACACCTTC.

This clonotype was recorded a few times. This chain joins TRBV3-1 and TRBJ2-3; TRBD2 matches 12 bases. Trimming removed 1 base from V and 3 bases from J; junction bases left unmatched: 5. Germline V CDR1 and CDR2: LGHDT, YNNKEL (reference sequence). This CDR3 contains 17 residues. CDR3 region: CASSQATSGGRTDTQYF. The CDR3 coding sequence is TGTGCCAGCAGCCAAGCGACTAGCGGGGGTAGGACAGATACGCAGTATTTT.

Comment on this clonotype: A single base separates this from a much larger clone, so it may be a read error. This chain connects TRBV12-3 or TRBV12-4 to TRBJ1-6, with TRBD1 matching 8 bases. The CDR3 has 14 residues. Trimming removed 5 bases from V and 8 bases from J; junction bases left unmatched: 5. The CDR3 nucleotides are TGTGCCAGCAGTATGGACAGGGCAGATTCACCCCTCCACTTT. It is translated as CASSMDRADSPLHF.

This clonotype was counted ten times or more. The V call is TRBV5-1, the J call TRBJ1-2; possibly TRBD1 for D (6 bases). The CDR3 spans 13 residues. V was clipped by 0 bases and J by 4 bases, with 7 bases between them. The germline V gene has CDR1 SGHRS and CDR2 YFSETQ. CDR3 nucleotides: TGCGCCAGCAGCTTGGAGGGGGGCTATGGCTACACCTTC. Translated: CASSLEGGYGYTF.

V usage is TRBV6-1 and J usage is TRBJ1-2; D not certain. This CDR3 is 12 amino acids long. The V gene lost 10 bases and the J gene lost 4 bases, with 13 bases spanning the gap. Germline lookup yields CDR1 MNHNS and CDR2 SASEGT. CDR3 sequence reads: CATHPGSYGYTF. The CDR3 DNA reads TGTGCCACCCATCCCGGCTCCTATGGCTACACCTTC.

The chain recombines TRBV19 with TRBJ1-5; D gene uncertain. CDR3 length: 13 amino acids. Germline lookup yields CDR1 LNHDA and CDR2 SQIVND (reference sequence). V shed 10 bases and J shed 4 bases, with 14 bases lying between them. CDR3 in amino acids: CATDSGSNQPQHF. CDR3 DNA: TGTGCCACCGACTCCGGATCAAATCAGCCCCAGCATTTT.

The table lists this clonotype with a few counts. The CDR3: CSASSGTDPLEQYF. Written as DNA, the CDR3 is TGCAGTGCCTCATCCGGGACCGACCCCCTCGAGCAGTACTTC. The chain has TRBV20-1 and TRBJ2-7; either TRBD1 or TRBD2 may fit D (5 bases each). V was cut by 6 bases and J by 6 bases, with 21 bases left in between. Germline-derived CDR1 and CDR2 are DFQATT and SNEGSKA (reference sequence). CDR3 length: 14 residues.

This clonotype has ten or more counts. In DNA, the CDR3 is TGCGCCAGCAGCGCCTTAGGGGGTCAGAACACTGAAGCTTTCTTT. This gives the protein CASSALGGQNTEAFF. The chain recombines TRBV5-1 with TRBJ1-1; tentatively, D is TRBD1 (6 bases). Trimming shortened V by 4 bases and J by 1 base, and 14 bases separated the two germline ends. This CDR3 has 15 residues. The V gene's germline CDR1 is SGHRS and CDR2 YFSETQ.

This clonotype was found many times. V is TRBV12-3 or TRBV12-4 and J is TRBJ1-3; D may be TRBD1 (6 bases). The CDR3 is 15 residues long. V lost 6 bases to trimming and J lost 2 bases, with 14 bases between them. Here the CDR3 DNA reads TGTGCCAGCAGACGAGGGGGGGCAACTGGAAACACCATATATTTT. Its translation: CASRRGGATGNTIYF.

The chain combines TRBV4-1 with TRBJ2-7; 12 nucleotides agree with TRBD1. This CDR3 has 16 residues. CDR1 is MGHRA and CDR2 is YSYEKL in the germline V gene. Unmatched junction bases numbered 4, after V lost 1 base and J lost 3 bases. CDR3 amino acids: CASSQAGTGGFYEQYF. The CDR3 DNA reads as TGCGCCAGCAGCCAAGCTGGGACAGGGGGCTTCTACGAGCAGTACTTC.

This clonotype showed up just a few times. The chain couples TRBV3-1 to TRBJ2-3, with TRBD2 matching 13 bases. Germline CDR1 reads LGHDT; CDR2 reads YNNKEL (reference sequence). The V and J ends lost 4 bases and 4 bases, in that order; junction bases with no gene match: 11. This CDR3 is 18 amino acids long. DNA of the CDR3: TGTGCCAGCAGCCTTAAAGGGACTAGCGGGGTTTGGGCAGATACGCAGTATTTT. Its protein product is CASSLKGTSGVWADTQYF.

This clonotype was seen a few times. The rearrangement links TRBV3-1 to TRBJ2-5; no clear D gene. Germline lookup yields CDR1 LGHDT and CDR2 YNNKEL (reference sequence). This CDR3 is built from 14 residues. V shed 1 base and J shed 2 bases, with 8 bases lying between them. CDR3: CASSQVSEQETQYF. DNA for the CDR3: TGTGCCAGCAGCCAAGTTTCAGAACAAGAGACCCAGTACTTC.

The chain uses TRBV4-2 and TRBJ2-2, with TRBD1 matching 7 bases. Germline CDR1 reads LGHNA; CDR2 reads YNFKEQ. Trimming at V came to 3 bases and at J to 6 bases, leaving 13 bases not matched to a gene. The CDR3 has 17 amino acids. CDR3 sequence (DNA): TGTGCCAGCAGCCAGGATCCTGACAGGGATAACGCCGGGGAGCTGTTTTTT. It yields the protein CASSQDPDRDNAGELFF.

This clonotype was found many times. J is TRBJ2-3 and V is TRBV11-2; 10 nucleotides line up with TRBD2. Germline assignment: CDR1 SGHAT and CDR2 FQNNGV. Unmatched junction bases numbered 10, after V lost 5 bases and J lost 2 bases. The CDR3 has 17 amino acids. The CDR3 sequence is CASSPAFSGGYTDTQYF. Here the CDR3 DNA reads TGTGCCAGCAGCCCAGCCTTTAGCGGGGGGTACACAGATACGCAGTATTTT.

In its sample, this clonotype was seen many times. The rearrangement uses TRBV20-1 and TRBJ1-1; the D gene is possibly TRBD1 (5 bases). Trimming cost V 0 bases and J 2 bases, with 7 bases left between them. There are 13 residues in the CDR3. Germline V gives CDR1 DFQATT, CDR2 SNEGSKA (reference sequence). The CDR3 DNA is TGCAGTGCTAGAGAAGACAGAAACACTGAAGCTTTCTTT. Protein product: CSAREDRNTEAFF.

The CDR3 sequence is CASSSRSNEQFF. The CDR3 region has the DNA TGCGCCAGCAGCTCCCGTTCGAATGAGCAGTTCTTC. V gene TRBV5-1 combines with J gene TRBJ2-1; unclear D gene. The CDR3 is made up of 12 amino acids. Germline V CDR1 and CDR2: SGHRS, YFSETQ. Trimming removed 3 bases from V and 7 bases from J, with 8 bases in between. The whole variable domain, filled in from reference TRBV5-1 and TRBJ2-1, reads KAGVTQTPRYLIKTRGQQVTLSCSPISGHRSVSWYQQTPGQGLQFLFEYFSETQRNKGNFPGRFSGRQFSNSRSEMNVSTLELGDSALYLCASSSRSNEQFFGPGTRLTVL.

In this sample, this clonotype turned up many times. This chain connects TRBV7-2 to TRBJ1-1, with D uncertain. The V gene's germline CDR1 is SGHTA and CDR2 FQGNSA. CDR3 length: 14 amino acids. V lost 2 bases to trimming and J lost 4 bases, with 11 bases between them. The CDR3 loop is CASSLRKSATEAFF. The CDR3, as DNA: TGTGCCAGCAGCTTAAGGAAGTCGGCCACTGAAGCTTTCTTT.

V is TRBV6-2 or TRBV6-3 and J is TRBJ1-2, with D unresolved. Germline CDR1 and CDR2: MNHEY and SVGEGT. V lost 7 bases, J lost 13 bases, and 25 bases lay in between. The CDR3 extends over 14 amino acids. As DNA, the CDR3 is TGTGCCAGCACCCCGGATGCGGTCTCCCGAATTTCCACCTTC. It specifies CASTPDAVSRISTF.

With regard to this clonotype: This may come from a read error, since a much larger clone is one base off. The rearrangement joins TRBV2 to TRBJ1-1; D possibly corresponds to TRBD1 (6 bases). CDR1 and CDR2 from the germline V gene are SNHLY and FYNNEI. V lost 5 bases to trimming and J lost 0 bases, with 19 bases between them. This CDR3 region has 17 residues. The CDR3 is CASSHRVGTPVNTEAFF. In DNA form, the CDR3 reads TGTGCCAGCAGTCACCGAGTCGGGACACCTGTGAACACTGAAGCTTTCTTT.

This clonotype came up a few times. The J gene is TRBJ2-2, the V gene TRBV3-1; 11 nucleotides agree with TRBD1. The CDR3 totals 17 residues. V shed 3 bases and J 0 bases; nucleotides not matched to a gene: 3. Germline lookup yields CDR1 LGHDT and CDR2 YNNKEL (reference sequence). The CDR3 sequence is CASSQRDRGSNTGELFF. As DNA, the CDR3 is TGTGCCAGCAGCCAGAGGGACAGGGGGTCGAACACCGGGGAGCTGTTTTTT.

The chain uses TRBV20-1 and TRBJ2-2; 11 bases are shared with TRBD2. Germline CDR1 reads DFQATT; CDR2 reads SNEGSKA (reference sequence). The junction had 4 bases not matched to a gene; V was cut back by 0 bases and J by 4 bases. This CDR3 has 16 amino acids. CDR3 sequence reads: CSARDLSGGVTGELFF. The CDR3 bases are TGCAGTGCTAGAGACCTTAGCGGGGGGGTCACCGGGGAGCTGTTTTTT.

In its sample, this clonotype was seen many times. V is TRBV20-1 and J is TRBJ1-3; TRBD1 aligns across 7 bases. From germline, CDR1 is DFQATT and CDR2 SNEGSKA (reference sequence). This CDR3 has 16 residues. J gave up 2 bases and V 4 bases, and 11 bases lay outside the gene matches. Here the CDR3 DNA reads TGCAGTGCTACCCCGACAGGGATTTTCCCTGGAAACACCATATATTTT. As protein: CSATPTGIFPGNTIYF.

The table lists this clonotype with many counts. The chain combines TRBV2 with TRBJ2-7, with D possibly TRBD2 on 5 matching bases. Deletions cut 1 base from V and 1 base from J, with 5 bases between. Germline V lookup: CDR1 SNHLY, CDR2 FYNNEI. CDR3 size: 13 residues. CDR3 sequence reads: CASSEGGSYEQYF. The CDR3 coding sequence is TGTGCCAGCAGTGAAGGAGGGTCCTACGAGCAGTACTTC. Full variable domain (outside the CDR3, taken from reference TRBV2 and TRBJ2-7): EPEVTQTPSHQVTQMGQEVILRCVPISNHLYFYWYRQILGQKVEFLVSFYNNEISEKSEIFDDQFSVERPDGSNFTLKIRSTKLEDSAMYFCASSEGGSYEQYFGPGTRLTVT.

The V gene is TRBV6-5, the J gene TRBJ2-3; 8 nucleotides align to TRBD2. There are 17 residues in the CDR3. Germline lookup yields CDR1 MNHEY and CDR2 SVGAGI. Trimming took 2 bases from V and 4 from J; bases not matched to a gene: 11. In DNA, the CDR3 is TGTGCCAGCAGTTACGGCACACTAGCGGAGGGGCCAGATACGCAGTATTTT. Its translation: CASSYGTLAEGPDTQYF.

In its sample, this clonotype was seen many times. The V call is TRBV15, the J call TRBJ1-2, with 9 bases that match TRBD1. V was clipped by 2 bases and J by 8 bases; unmatched bases: 9. CDR1 LNHNV and CDR2 YYDKDF come from the germline V gene (reference sequence). CDR3 size: 15 residues. The CDR3 region is CATSRQTGGAKGYTF. The CDR3 nucleotides are TGTGCCACCAGCAGACAAACAGGGGGCGCAAAGGGCTACACCTTC.

This clonotype was counted only a few times. The V call is TRBV20-1, the J call TRBJ1-4, with D possibly TRBD1 on 6 matching bases. V lost 6 bases and J lost 7, with 18 bases in between. This CDR3 is built from 14 residues. Germline values: CDR1 DFQATT, CDR2 SNEGSKA (reference sequence). The CDR3 nucleotides read TGCAGTGCGAGCGGCTCAGGGGCAGGTGAAAAACTGTTTTTT. As protein: CSASGSGAGEKLFF.

The chain combines TRBV10-3 with TRBJ2-1; 10 nucleotides line up with TRBD2. J gave up 12 bases and V 4 bases, and 12 bases lay outside the gene matches. Germline CDR1 and CDR2: ENHRY and SYGVKD. The CDR3 has 15 amino acids. The CDR3 bases are TGTGCCATCAGTGCTGTAGCGGGGGGCCGAGAGGGGCAGTTCTTC. It specifies CAISAVAGGREGQFF.

This chain joins TRBV12-3 or TRBV12-4 and TRBJ2-2; TRBD1 might be the D (5 bases). The CDR3 runs to 13 residues. Between the trimmed V and J ends, which lost 6 bases and 7 bases, there was a span of 12 bases. CDR3 sequence: CASSDVRGGELFF. For the CDR3, the DNA is TGTGCCAGCAGCGACGTAAGGGGCGGGGAGCTGTTTTTT.

Here the CDR3 DNA reads TGTGCCAGCAGCTCCCCTGACAGAAGCTCCTACAATGAGCAGTTCTTC. Protein: CASSSPDRSSYNEQFF. The chain links TRBV7-3 to TRBJ2-1; tentatively, D is TRBD1 (5 bases). Germline CDR1 reads SGHTA; CDR2 reads FQGTGA. This CDR3 region has 16 residues. V gave up 4 bases and J gave up 0 bases, with 13 bases separating them.